This TCR beta chain came from a study of identical twins. In TCRdb, the 5' RACE reads were re-called with MiXCR into one record per CDR3 protein. The sample includes some 320,000 distinct CDR3 sequences, more than 9% of them seen just once. This clonotype was recorded many times. Its antigen is undetermined. Study observations and caveats: Twin sharing of out-of-frame TCR alpha was underestimated by models in monozygotic pairs. Potential partial confounding of zero-insertion analyses by invariant MAIT and iNKT cells was noted. Out-of-frame alpha sequences that twins shared showed excess low generation probability.

The CDR3 consists of 15 residues. Germline loops: CDR1 SNHLY, CDR2 FYNNEI. Trimming pared 1 base from V and 3 bases from J, leaving 10 bases between. In addition, the sample was reused for a study of yellow fever vaccine responses in identical twins.

The TCR comes from a woman between 18 and 29 years old in good health. Specimen: CD8+ T cells sorted from blood. This chain links TRBV2 with TRBJ2-1; D is perhaps TRBD2 (7 bases). CDR3 sequence reads: CASSEGGGFYNEQFF. The CDR3 nucleotides read TGTGCCAGCAGTGAAGGGGGGGGCTTCTACAATGAGCAGTTCTTC.